The 20 T cell receptor beta chains in this list originate from one sample, sequenced in a study of blood T cell repertoires in COVID-19. Assay: immunoSEQ multiplex PCR; the TCRdb copy retains only in-frame clones and omits some. This table has 150,000 or so clones, around 80% appearing once. The sequenced sample consisted of peripheral blood. The receptors shown here come from a woman aged 50 to 60 in a cohort sampled during active or convalescent COVID-19.

The rearrangement joins TRBV7-2 to TRBJ1-2; perhaps TRBD1 as D (5 bases). Germline CDR1 and CDR2: SGHTA and FQGNSA. Trimming pared 5 bases from V and 8 bases from J, leaving 21 bases between. This CDR3 comprises 15 residues. CDR3 DNA sequence: TGTGCCAGCAGCCCAATCACAGGAACCATGGAGGGCTACACCTTC. It yields the protein CASSPITGTMEGYTF.

This clone showed up just once. This chain links TRBV19 with TRBJ1-1; D is possibly TRBD1 (5 bases). Germline V gene sequence: CDR1 LNHDA, CDR2 SQIVND (reference sequence). V lost 2 bases to trimming and J lost 1 base, with 11 bases between them. This CDR3 has 15 amino acids. As DNA, the CDR3 is TGTGCCAGTAGTATAAGTGGCAGGGCGAACACTGAAGCTTTCTTT. This gives the protein CASSISGRANTEAFF.

The rearrangement joins TRBV20-1 to TRBJ1-2; 9 nucleotides match TRBD1. Per germline, CDR1 DFQATT and CDR2 SNEGSKA (reference sequence). J lost 8 bases, V lost 3 bases, and 4 bases had no gene match. This CDR3 contains 12 residues. CDR3 DNA sequence: TGCAGTGCTAGTGGACAGGGGCGAGGCTACACCTTC. Translating it yields CSASGQGRGYTF.

The rearrangement uses TRBV11-3 and TRBJ2-3; perhaps TRBD2 as D (5 bases). Trimming shortened V by 5 bases and J by 0 bases, and 12 bases separated the two germline ends. Looked up from germline, CDR1 is SGHNT and CDR2 is YENEEA. CDR3 length equals 15 residues. CDR3 nucleotides: TGTGCCAGCAGCCTATATCCGGGGAGCACAGATACGCAGTATTTT. As protein: CASSLYPGSTDTQYF.

This chain connects TRBV6-4 to TRBJ2-1; the match to TRBD2 covers 8 bases. The germline CDR1 and CDR2 sequences are MRHNA and SNTAGT. The CDR3 sequence is 16 residues long. The junction had 7 bases not matched to a gene; V was cut back by 0 bases and J by 6 bases. The CDR3 DNA reads as TGTGCCAGCAGTGACTCGACCGGGGGGGAATCCAATGAGCAGTTCTTC. It yields the protein CASSDSTGGESNEQFF.

The chain carries TRBV29-1 and TRBJ1-2; no firm D call. Germline lookup yields CDR1 SQVTM and CDR2 ANQGSEA. The CDR3 has 11 amino acids. Trimming shortened V by 5 bases and J by 0 bases, and 4 bases separated the two germline ends. The DNA for the CDR3 is TGCAGCGTTCAGGCTAACTATGGCTACACCTTC. Translation: CSVQANYGYTF.

V and J are TRBV5-6 and TRBJ2-7; 9 positions agree with TRBD2. The V gene end was trimmed by 0 bases and the J gene end by 7 bases; junction bases not matched to a gene: 20. The V gene's germline CDR1 is SGHDT and CDR2 YYEEEE. The CDR3 totals 19 residues. The CDR3, as DNA: TGTGCCAGCAGCTTGGTTGGGACTAGCAGGAAGGGGGCTTATGGAGAGCAGTACTTC. Translating it yields CASSLVGTSRKGAYGEQYF.

V gene TRBV15 combines with J gene TRBJ1-6; a weak D match, TRBD1 (5 bases). CDR3 length: 15 amino acids. Trimming pared 0 bases from V and 6 bases from J, leaving 9 bases between. Germline assignment: CDR1 LNHNV and CDR2 YYDKDF (reference sequence). The CDR3 loop is CATSRDGRANSPLHF. CDR3 nucleotides: TGTGCCACCAGCAGAGATGGCAGGGCTAATTCACCCCTCCACTTT.

The chain is built from TRBV5-6 and TRBJ2-7, with D hard to call. The CDR3 totals 11 residues. Trimming took 0 bases from V and 5 from J, leaving 3 bases between them. Germline V lookup: CDR1 SGHDT, CDR2 YYEEEE. The CDR3 spells CASSLANEQYF. The DNA of the CDR3 is TGTGCCAGCAGCTTGGCCAACGAGCAGTACTTC. Drawing the rest from reference TRBV5-6 and TRBJ2-7, the complete variable domain is DAGVTQSPTHLIKTRGQQVTLRCSPKSGHDTVSWYQQALGQGPQFIFQYYEEEERQRGNFPDRFSGHQFPNYSSELNVNALLLGDSALYLCASSLANEQYFGPGTRLTVT.

This sequence joins TRBV6-5 and TRBJ2-2; TRBD1 matches 7 bases. The CDR3 consists of 14 residues. J lost 5 bases, V lost 6 bases, and 6 bases had no gene match. Germline V gene data show CDR1 as MNHEY and CDR2 as SVGAGI. CDR3 sequence: CASRISGGTGELFF. DNA for the CDR3: TGTGCCAGCAGAATTTCAGGGGGAACCGGGGAGCTGTTTTTT.

The rearrangement uses TRBV18 and TRBJ1-5; 9 bases match TRBD1. J gave up 5 bases and V 3 bases, and 11 bases lay outside the gene matches. CDR3 length: 17 residues. Germline V lookup: CDR1 KGHSH, CDR2 LQKENI. For the CDR3, the DNA is TGTGCCAGCTCACCGACCCAGGGACAGGGTATCGATCAGCCCCAGCATTTT. Translating it yields CASSPTQGQGIDQPQHF.

The chain recombines TRBV6-5 with TRBJ2-7, with D perhaps matching TRBD1 (5 bases). Germline CDR1 and CDR2: MNHEY and SVGAGI. The CDR3 is made up of 15 amino acids. V gave up 2 bases and J gave up 1 base, with 12 bases separating them. The DNA of the CDR3 is TGTGCCAGCAGTTACGTGGGGCAGGGATCCTACGAGCAGTACTTC. It translates to CASSYVGQGSYEQYF.

The chain combines TRBV2 with TRBJ1-1; D is unclear. The CDR3 is 14 amino acids. V gave up 3 bases and J gave up 0 bases, with 8 bases separating them. In germline, CDR1 is SNHLY, CDR2 FYNNEI. The CDR3: CASSDLSVNTEAFF. CDR3 nucleotides: TGTGCCAGCAGTGACCTGTCAGTGAACACTGAAGCTTTCTTT.

V gene TRBV5-5 combines with J gene TRBJ1-1; D remains ambiguous. V was trimmed by 0 bases and J by 6 bases, leaving 6 bases between them. CDR3 length equals 12 residues. Germline loops: CDR1 SGHKS, CDR2 YYEKEE (reference sequence). The CDR3 DNA reads as TGTGCCAGCAGCTTGGGACTAGCTGAAGCTTTCTTT. It specifies CASSLGLAEAFF.

V gene TRBV24-1 combines with J gene TRBJ2-3; 10 bases are shared with TRBD2. V shed 5 bases and J 3 bases; nucleotides not matched to a gene: 4. The CDR3 has 15 amino acids. Germline CDR1 and CDR2: KGHDR and SFDVKD. The CDR3 protein is CATSVLAGATDTQYF. DNA of the CDR3: TGTGCCACCAGTGTCCTAGCGGGGGCTACAGATACGCAGTATTTT.

This clone was picked up one time. The chain employs TRBV7-3 and TRBJ2-5; D not certain. V was pared by 1 base and J by 1 base, with 7 bases between. Germline loops: CDR1 SGHTA, CDR2 FQGTGA. The CDR3 sequence is 14 residues long. CDR3: CASSLSHSQETQYF. CDR3 nucleotide sequence: TGTGCCAGCAGCTTAAGTCACAGCCAAGAGACCCAGTACTTC. The entire variable domain, with the rest obtained from reference TRBV7-3 and TRBJ2-5, is as follows: GAGVSQTPSNKVTEKGKYVELRCDPISGHTALYWYRQSLGQGPEFLIYFQGTGAADDSGLPNDRFFAVRPEGSVSTLKIQRTERGDSAVYLCASSLSHSQETQYFGPGTRLLVL.

The chain couples TRBV15 to TRBJ1-1; TRBD1 matches at 9 bases. The V gene's germline CDR1 is LNHNV and CDR2 YYDKDF (reference sequence). V shed 3 bases and J 3 bases; nucleotides not matched to a gene: 17. The CDR3 length is 19 residues. The CDR3 DNA reads as TGTGCCACCAGCAGTCAAGCCGGGACAGGGAAAGTGTGGCACACTGAAGCTTTCTTT. Its protein product is CATSSQAGTGKVWHTEAFF. Looking up the rest from reference TRBV15 and TRBJ1-1 gives the full variable domain: DAMVIQNPRYQVTQFGKPVTLSCSQTLNHNVMYWYQQKSSQAPKLLFHYYDKDFNNEADTPDNFQSRRPNTSFCFLDIRSPGLGDTAMYLCATSSQAGTGKVWHTEAFFGQGTRLTVV.

CDR3 amino acids: CASSYSLGAANTEAFF. DNA for the CDR3: TGTGCCAGCAGTTACTCGTTGGGGGCAGCTAACACTGAAGCTTTCTTT. The V and J genes are TRBV6-5 and TRBJ1-1; D is perhaps TRBD1 (6 bases). The ends were cut back, 0 bases at V and 2 bases at J, with 13 bases in the middle. Germline assignment: CDR1 MNHEY and CDR2 SVGAGI. The CDR3 runs to 16 residues.

The chain joins TRBV19 to TRBJ2-2; D might be TRBD2 (5 bases). This CDR3 is built from 13 residues. V was cut by 11 bases and J by 5 bases, with 15 bases left in between. Germline V gene sequence: CDR1 LNHDA, CDR2 SQIVND (reference sequence). Written as DNA, the CDR3 is TGTGCCGGCCGCGCGGGCGGAACCGGGGAGCTGTTTTTT. It yields the protein CAGRAGGTGELFF.

The rearrangement uses TRBV19 and TRBJ1-4; 8 bases align to TRBD1. Germline lookup yields CDR1 LNHDA and CDR2 SQIVND (reference sequence). This CDR3 comprises 15 residues. The trim removed 6 bases at V and 4 bases at J, leaving 7 bases unmatched. The CDR3 DNA sequence: TGTGCCAGTAGAACCCTACAGGGGGGTAATGAAAAACTGTTTTTT. Its protein product is CASRTLQGGNEKLFF.